Listed below are T cell receptor beta chains from one sample, sequenced in a study of blood T cell repertoires in COVID-19. Profiling relied on immunoSEQ multiplex PCR, and the TCRdb table lists in-frame clones only, not all of them. This repertoire shows 150,000 to 200,000 clones, 65% to 85% found once; its top ten account for over 11%. What was sequenced was peripheral blood. The receptors derive from a woman aged 80 or older with acute or convalescent COVID-19. Both conserved end residues are part of each CDR3. The D gene is left open where the match is weak. Only some rows state a clone size, as once, few, many or a class for expanded clones.

j_call d_call clone_size v_call cdr3_aa cdr3_nt
TRBJ2-7 TRBD1 once TRBV28 CASIPGQGSYEQYF TGTGCCAGCATCCCGGGACAGGGATCTTACGAGCAGTACTTC
TRBJ1-3 NA NA TRBV7-9 CASSLASAGRNTIYF TGTGCCAGCAGCTTAGCGTCCGCAGGGCGAAACACCATATATTTT
TRBJ1-4 NA NA TRBV4-2 CASSQDRFNEKLFF TGTGCCAGCAGCCAAGACCGGTTTAATGAAAAACTGTTTTTT
TRBJ2-7 TRBD2 NA TRBV14 CASSPAGGVYEQYF TGTGCCAGCAGCCCGGCGGGGGGGGTTTACGAGCAGTACTTC
TRBJ2-2 NA NA TRBV5-4 CASSSRMGAGAGGELFF TGTGCCAGCAGCTCGAGAATGGGGGCGGGGGCAGGAGGGGAGCTGTTTTTT
TRBJ1-5 NA few TRBV19 CASSGGGGQALGENQPQHF TGTGCCAGTAGTGGGGGGGGCGGGCAGGCCCTTGGGGAAAATCAGCCCCAGCATTTT
TRBJ1-4 NA NA TRBV30 CAWSKTGDENEKLFF TGTGCCTGGAGTAAGACGGGAGACGAGAATGAAAAACTGTTTTTT
TRBJ1-1 TRBD1 NA TRBV3-1/TRBV3-2 CASSQRGQYTEAFF TGTGCCAGCAGTCAAAGGGGGCAGTACACTGAAGCTTTCTTT
TRBJ1-1 TRBD1 few TRBV30 CAWSVTGDTEAFF TGTGCCTGGAGTGTAACAGGGGACACTGAAGCTTTCTTT
TRBJ2-1 TRBD2 NA TRBV4-1 CASSQGGLAGVSGEQFF TGCGCCAGCAGCCAAGGGGGGCTAGCGGGGGTGTCGGGCGAGCAGTTCTTC
TRBJ1-1 NA few TRBV5-1 CASSDGTPFMNTEAFF TGCGCCAGCAGCGATGGGACACCGTTCATGAACACTGAAGCTTTCTTT
TRBJ1-4 NA few TRBV7-8 CASSLLTTNEKLFF TGTGCCAGCAGCTTACTTACAACTAATGAAAAACTGTTTTTT
TRBJ2-1 NA NA TRBV7-9 CASSSQGNNEQFF TGTGCCAGCAGCTCCCAGGGGAACAATGAGCAGTTCTTC
TRBJ1-1 NA few TRBV5-7 CASSLWHIHAGCTNTEAFF TGTGCCAGCAGCTTGTGGCACATTCATGCAGGGTGTACGAACACTGAAGCTTTCTTT
TRBJ2-3 NA NA TRBV28 CASRWAKNTQYF TGTGCCAGCAGGTGGGCTAAAAATACGCAGTATTTT
TRBJ2-2 TRBD1 NA TRBV12-5 CASGLWTGYIGELFF TGTGCTAGTGGTTTATGGACAGGGTACATCGGGGAGCTGTTTTTT
TRBJ1-2 TRBD1 few TRBV5-1 CASSSTGEYGYTF TGCGCCAGCAGCTCGACAGGGGAATATGGCTACACCTTC
TRBJ1-4 NA once TRBV18 CASSHSRGEEKLFF TGTGCCAGCTCACACAGTAGGGGCGAGGAAAAACTGTTTTTT
TRBJ2-7 TRBD2 NA TRBV5-1 CASSLARTSGFSYEQYF TGCGCCAGCAGCTTGGCCCGGACTAGCGGGTTCTCCTACGAGCAGTACTTC
TRBJ1-3 TRBD1 once TRBV9 CASSTTTGFSGNTIYF TGTGCCAGCAGCACGACGACAGGGTTCTCTGGAAACACCATATATTTT
TRBJ2-4 TRBD1 NA TRBV19 CASRPGTGTGYIQYF TGTGCCAGTAGACCCGGGACAGGGACTGGGTACATTCAGTACTTC
TRBJ2-2 NA NA TRBV21-1 CASNRLLTGELFF TGTGCCAGCAACAGGCTCCTCACCGGGGAGCTGTTTTTT
TRBJ1-5 TRBD1 NA TRBV28 CASSSGQGRAINQPQHF TGTGCCAGCAGCTCGGGACAGGGTAGGGCGATCAATCAGCCCCAGCATTTT
TRBJ1-2 TRBD1 NA TRBV6-6 CASRPHDRANYGYTF TGTGCCAGCAGACCTCATGACAGGGCTAACTATGGCTACACCTTC
TRBJ1-2 TRBD1 NA TRBV18 CASPSDRAGYTF TGTGCCAGCCCCTCCGACAGGGCGGGCTACACCTTC
TRBJ1-1 TRBD1 few TRBV30 CAWSKGARAEAFF TGTGCCTGGAGTAAGGGGGCTAGGGCTGAAGCTTTCTTT
TRBJ1-1 NA NA TRBV11-2 CASSLSRGRTEAFF TGTGCCAGCAGCTTATCCCGGGGTAGAACTGAAGCTTTCTTT
TRBJ2-7 NA NA TRBV28 CASSLVGYEQYF TGTGCCAGCAGTTTGGTCGGCTACGAGCAGTACTTC
TRBJ2-1 TRBD1 few TRBV5-1 CASSPRQGDNEQFF TGCGCCAGCAGCCCTCGACAGGGAGACAATGAGCAGTTCTTC
TRBJ2-2 TRBD2 NA TRBV7-2 CASSLARLAGNTGELFF TGTGCCAGCAGCTTAGCCCGACTAGCGGGGAACACCGGGGAGCTGTTTTTT
TRBJ2-1 TRBD1 few TRBV19 CASRSGTGSYNEQFF TGTGCCAGTAGATCCGGGACAGGGTCCTACAATGAGCAGTTCTTC
TRBJ1-2 TRBD1 NA TRBV6-5 CASSYSETGGNYGYTF TGTGCCAGCAGTTACTCGGAGACAGGGGGCAACTATGGCTACACCTTC
TRBJ2-1 NA NA TRBV24-1 CATSGRGQGASYNEQFF TGTGCCACCAGTGGGCGTGGGCAGGGCGCCTCCTACAATGAGCAGTTCTTC
TRBJ2-3 NA NA TRBV11-2 CASSFGQYTDTQYF TGTGCCAGCAGCTTTGGACAGTACACAGATACGCAGTATTTT
TRBJ2-1 TRBD1 NA TRBV7-2 CASSSMGQNYNEQFF TGTGCCAGCAGCTCGATGGGACAGAATTACAATGAGCAGTTCTTC
TRBJ1-5 TRBD1 NA TRBV19 CASSFTGQGPQPQHF TGTGCCAGTAGTTTCACGGGACAGGGCCCTCAGCCCCAGCATTTT
TRBJ1-1 TRBD1 NA TRBV3-1/TRBV3-2 CASSQGDRAFF TGTGCCAGCAGCCAAGGGGACAGAGCTTTCTTT
TRBJ1-1 NA few TRBV5-6 CASSSTPNTEAFF TGTGCCAGCAGCTCAACACCGAACACTGAAGCTTTCTTT
TRBJ2-5 TRBD1 NA TRBV29-1 CSVGTGGYEMETQYF TGCAGCGTTGGGACAGGGGGTTACGAAATGGAGACCCAGTACTTC
TRBJ1-3 NA NA TRBV5-4 CASSVPGGSGNTIYF TGTGCCAGCAGCGTCCCGGGGGGCTCTGGAAACACCATATATTTT
TRBJ2-3 TRBD1 NA TRBV5-1 CASSRGLQGASTDTQYF TGCGCCAGCAGCCGGGGTTTACAGGGGGCAAGCACAGATACGCAGTATTTT
TRBJ2-1 NA many TRBV7-9 CASSLQGASLNEQFF TGTGCCAGCAGCTTACAAGGGGCCTCTTTGAATGAGCAGTTCTTC
TRBJ1-4 TRBD1 NA TRBV4-1 CASSQGGQGRMNEKLFF TGCGCCAGCAGCCAAGGGGGACAGGGAAGAATGAATGAAAAACTGTTTTTT
TRBJ2-7 NA NA TRBV4-1 CASSQAGRGAYEQYF TGCGCCAGCAGCCAAGCAGGCAGGGGGGCGTACGAGCAGTACTTC
TRBJ1-3 NA NA TRBV3-1/TRBV3-2 CASRLRGNTIYF TGTGCCAGCAGACTCAGGGGAAACACCATATATTTT
TRBJ2-3 TRBD2 NA TRBV6-1 CASSEGSGTTDTQYF TGTGCCAGCAGTGAAGGAAGCGGGACGACAGATACGCAGTATTTT
TRBJ2-2 TRBD2 NA TRBV7-9 CASSFHRGANTGELFF TGTGCCAGCAGCTTCCACCGGGGGGCGAACACCGGGGAGCTGTTTTTT
TRBJ1-6 TRBD1 NA TRBV19 CASRRTGYNSPLHF TGTGCCAGTAGGAGGACAGGCTATAATTCACCCCTCCACTTT
TRBJ2-3 TRBD2 NA TRBV5-1 CASSAGGPLTDTQYF TGCGCCAGCAGCGCGGGGGGACCCCTTACAGATACGCAGTATTTT
TRBJ1-1 NA NA TRBV5-8 CASSVSRGHLNTEAFF TGTGCCAGCAGCGTATCTCGGGGACACTTGAACACTGAAGCTTTCTTT
TRBJ1-1 TRBD1 NA TRBV29-1 CSVPSTGRTEAFF TGCAGCGTTCCTTCGACAGGGAGAACTGAAGCTTTCTTT
TRBJ1-1 NA once TRBV4-1 CASSQGFQRANTEAFF TGCGCCAGCAGCCAAGGATTTCAGAGGGCCAACACTGAAGCTTTCTTT
TRBJ1-2 NA NA TRBV7-9 CASSLRETGYTF TGTGCCAGCAGCTTAAGGGAGACGGGCTACACCTTC